These 16 T cell receptor beta chains were sequenced from one sample in a study of beta chain features in type 1 diabetes. The isolated RNA, all of it, was reverse transcribed, so expressed TCRB transcripts were what got sequenced. Some clones are missing from TCRdb's copy, which holds only in-frame ones; the method was immunoSEQ multiplex PCR. In the table there are fewer than 350,000 clones, about 20% of which are singletons. The sequencing input was naive CD4+ T cells from blood. The receptors shown here come from a woman under 30 in good health.

The gene calls are TRBV2 and TRBJ2-7, with TRBD2 as a possible D gene (6 bases). This CDR3 spans 11 amino acids. Trimming pared 3 bases from V and 6 bases from J, leaving 6 bases between. Germline CDR1 and CDR2: SNHLY and FYNNEI. The CDR3 DNA is TGTGCCAGCAGTGAGGAGGGCGAGCAGTACTTC. This codes for CASSEEGEQYF.

The chain uses TRBV29-1 and TRBJ2-7; 7 bases fit TRBD2. The CDR3 loop spans 13 amino acids. J was trimmed by 6 bases and V by 3 bases; bases with no gene match: 8. Germline loops: CDR1 SQVTM, CDR2 ANQGSEA. The CDR3 DNA follows: TGCAGCGTTGACGAAGGGAGGGGAGGCGAGCAGTACTTC. It translates to CSVDEGRGGEQYF.

The count of this clone is one. The CDR3 region has the DNA TGCGCCAGCGTTGCTAGCGGGGGACGCACAGATACGCAGTATTTT. Its translation: CASVASGGRTDTQYF. The rearrangement links TRBV10-2 to TRBJ2-3; 10 bases map to TRBD2. The CDR3 sequence is 15 residues long. Per the germline V gene, CDR1 is WSHSY and CDR2 is SAAADI. V lost 8 bases, J lost 1 base, and 6 bases stayed unmatched.

This clone was seen only a few times. The rearrangement joins TRBV11-2 to TRBJ2-1, with 14 bases matching TRBD2. CDR3 length: 17 residues. Germline trimming cut 5 bases from V and 4 bases from J; bases unmatched to any gene: 7. In germline, CDR1 is SGHAT, CDR2 FQNNGV. The CDR3 bases are TGTGCCAGCAGCCCTGGGACTAGCGGGGGACCGTACAATGAGCAGTTCTTC. The encoded protein is CASSPGTSGGPYNEQFF.

In this sample, this clone turned up a few times. The V gene is TRBV19, the J gene TRBJ2-7; 10 bases fit TRBD1. The length of the CDR3 is 14 residues. Germline V gives CDR1 LNHDA, CDR2 SQIVND (reference sequence). The V segment lost 4 bases and the J segment 3 bases; nucleotides outside the gene matches: 3. The CDR3 loop is CASSKRDRGYEQYF. The CDR3 DNA reads TGTGCCAGTAGTAAACGGGACAGGGGCTACGAGCAGTACTTC.

The rearrangement uses TRBV4-1 and TRBJ1-2; unclear D gene. The CDR3 extends over 14 amino acids. V was clipped by 0 bases and J by 2 bases, with 7 bases between them. The germline V gene has CDR1 MGHRA and CDR2 YSYEKL. In nucleotides, the CDR3 is TGCGCCAGCAGCCAAGATGAGGGAAACTATGGCTACACCTTC. Translating gives CASSQDEGNYGYTF.

This rearrangement joins TRBV4-3 to TRBJ1-2; D is undetermined. The CDR3 loop spans 14 amino acids. The germline V gene encodes CDR1 LGHNA and CDR2 YSLEER. The V gene lost 1 base and the J gene lost 8 bases, with 14 bases spanning the gap. The CDR3 is CASSQVSQERGYTF. CDR3 bases: TGCGCCAGCAGCCAAGTTAGTCAGGAGCGGGGCTACACCTTC.

This clone was seen a handful of times. This rearrangement joins TRBV5-1 to TRBJ2-5; 10 bases are shared with TRBD2. CDR1 is SGHRS, CDR2 YFSETQ, per germline. V gave up 4 bases and J gave up 2 bases; unmatched junction bases: 8. The CDR3 consists of 16 residues. The CDR3 DNA is TGCGCCAGCAGCGGGACGGGACTAGCGCCTCAAGAGACCCAGTACTTC. The encoded protein is CASSGTGLAPQETQYF.

V and J are TRBV7-2 and TRBJ1-2, with 9 bases lining up with TRBD1. The CDR3 extends over 14 amino acids. Germline V gene data show CDR1 as SGHTA and CDR2 as FQGNSA. After removal of 4 bases from V and 7 bases from J, the junction contained 7 bases not matched to a gene. Here the CDR3 reads CASSSQQGAGGYTF. The CDR3 DNA sequence: TGTGCCAGCAGCTCACAACAGGGGGCGGGTGGCTACACCTTC.

This clone was detected only a few times. The V gene is TRBV9, the J gene TRBJ1-5, with TRBD1 as a possible D gene (6 bases). Germline V gene data show CDR1 as SGDLS and CDR2 as YYNGEE. With 0 bases removed from V and 0 bases from J, the gap between germline ends came to 10 bases. The CDR3 length is 16 residues. The chain's CDR3 is CASSVGDTYSNQPQHF. Written as DNA, the CDR3 is TGTGCCAGCAGCGTAGGGGACACCTATAGCAATCAGCCCCAGCATTTT.

This clone has more than one count but fewer than ten. J is TRBJ2-3 and V is TRBV4-1; unclear D gene. The germline V and J ends were trimmed by 0 bases and 0 bases, with 7 bases remaining between them. CDR1 and CDR2 (germline): MGHRA, YSYEKL. The CDR3 runs to 15 residues. In DNA, the CDR3 is TGCGCCAGCAGCCAAGAGGTCGGTAGCACAGATACGCAGTATTTT. Translating gives CASSQEVGSTDTQYF.

The V call is TRBV2, the J call TRBJ2-5; D might be TRBD1 (6 bases). The CDR3 is 15 residues long. CDR1 and CDR2 (germline): SNHLY, FYNNEI. V gave up 3 bases and J gave up 2 bases, with 13 bases separating them. CDR3 in DNA: TGTGCCAGCAGTGAGGACGGTCAGGGGCAAGAGACCCAGTACTTC. Amino acids: CASSEDGQGQETQYF.

The rearrangement joins TRBV30 to TRBJ2-1, with D perhaps matching TRBD2 (7 bases). V was cut by 5 bases and J by 6 bases, with 14 bases left in between. CDR3 length: 13 amino acids. The V gene's germline CDR1 is GTSNPN and CDR2 SVGIG (reference sequence). CDR3 residues: CAWGRGGGNEQFF. Written as DNA, the CDR3 is TGTGCCTGGGGGAGGGGGGGAGGCAATGAGCAGTTCTTC.

This clone was seen more than once but under ten times. The V call is TRBV5-1, the J call TRBJ2-2; 8 bases fit TRBD1. V lost 0 bases to trimming and J lost 5 bases; unmatched junction nucleotides: 3. The CDR3 spans 15 residues. Germline loops: CDR1 SGHRS, CDR2 YFSETQ. DNA of the CDR3: TGCGCCAGCAGCTTGGAGGGACAGGCAACCGGGGAGCTGTTTTTT. Protein: CASSLEGQATGELFF.

In its sample, this clone was seen a few times. The chain links TRBV9 to TRBJ2-7; 7 bases match TRBD2. The CDR3 is 16 residues long. V gave up 3 bases and J gave up 5 bases; unmatched junction bases: 14. Germline values: CDR1 SGDLS, CDR2 YYNGEE. The CDR3 coding sequence is TGTGCCAGCAGCGCAGCCGGGGCGGGAGTGGAGAACGAGCAGTACTTC. Amino acid sequence: CASSAAGAGVENEQYF.

Only a few counts were recorded for this clone. The chain uses TRBV6-1 and TRBJ2-7, with 7 bases matching TRBD1. Germline V lookup: CDR1 MNHNS, CDR2 SASEGT. The CDR3 is 12 amino acids. V was clipped by 9 bases and J by 6 bases; unmatched bases: 8. The CDR3 reads CASTPTGPEQYF. DNA for the CDR3: TGTGCCAGTACTCCGACAGGGCCCGAGCAGTACTTC.